A single sample gave rise to the 20 T cell receptor beta chains below, sequenced in a study of cytomegalovirus exposure and HLA in healthy donors. Primers included in the PCR were 60 Vbeta and 13 Jbeta primers. The method was immunoSEQ multiplex PCR; TCRdb's version includes in-frame clones alone and lacks a portion of them. Altogether over 150,000 clones are present, 85% being singletons, with the ten largest covering 1%. Input material: PBMCs. All receptors come from a boy under 10 years old in good health and CMV-seronegative.

The V gene is TRBV5-1, the J gene TRBJ2-5; TRBD2 aligns across 7 bases. V was pared by 1 base and J by 5 bases, with 11 bases of the junction left unmatched. Germline loops: CDR1 SGHRS, CDR2 YFSETQ. This CDR3 region has 16 residues. Here the CDR3 reads CASSLKKAQGGETQYF. In DNA form, the CDR3 reads TGCGCCAGCAGCTTGAAAAAAGCCCAGGGAGGGGAGACCCAGTACTTC. Full variable domain (remainder filled in from reference TRBV5-1 and TRBJ2-5): KAGVTQTPRYLIKTRGQQVTLSCSPISGHRSVSWYQQTPGQGLQFLFEYFSETQRNKGNFPGRFSGRQFSNSRSEMNVSTLELGDSALYLCASSLKKAQGGETQYFGPGTRLLVL.

V gene TRBV27 combines with J gene TRBJ1-2; 8 nucleotides agree with TRBD1. CDR1 and CDR2 (germline): MNHEY, SMNVEV (reference sequence). The CDR3 has 11 residues. The V gene end was trimmed by 8 bases and the J gene end by 5 bases; junction bases not matched to a gene: 1. CDR3 nucleotides: TGTGCCAGCGGACAGGGATATGGCTACACCTTC. The encoded protein is CASGQGYGYTF.

The J gene is TRBJ2-5, the V gene TRBV7-8, with D possibly matching TRBD2 (5 bases). This CDR3 contains 14 residues. Looked up from germline, CDR1 is SGHVS and CDR2 is FQNEAQ. V was trimmed by 6 bases and J by 1 base, leaving 12 bases between them. CDR3 coding DNA: TGTGCCAGCAGTTCCGTCGGGGTCCAAGAGACCCAGTACTTC. It encodes CASSSVGVQETQYF.

This sequence joins TRBV28 and TRBJ2-1; 10 positions agree with TRBD2. V shed 3 bases, J shed 5 bases, and the junction held 13 bases outside the gene matches. The germline V gene has CDR1 MDHEN and CDR2 SYDVKM. CDR3 length: 18 amino acids. DNA for the CDR3: TGTGCCAGCAGTTTTCTGGTATTCTGGACTAGCGGAGACAATGAGCAGTTCTTC. It translates to CASSFLVFWTSGDNEQFF. The full variable domain, completed using reference TRBV28 and TRBJ2-1, is DVKVTQSSRYLVKRTGEKVFLECVQDMDHENMFWYRQDPGLGLRLIYFSYDVKMKEKGDIPEGYSVSREKKERFSLILESASTNQTSMYLCASSFLVFWTSGDNEQFFGPGTRLTVL.

The CDR3 reads CASSQGGREEPQHF. The DNA of the CDR3 is TGCGCCAGCAGCCAAGGAGGCAGGGAGGAGCCCCAGCATTTT. V is TRBV4-1 and J is TRBJ1-5; tentatively, D is TRBD1 (5 bases). Germline CDR1 MGHRA, CDR2 YSYEKL. V was trimmed by 1 base and J by 8 bases, leaving 12 bases between them. The length of the CDR3 is 14 residues.

The chain carries TRBV27 and TRBJ1-2; 7 nucleotides line up with TRBD1. Losses at the gene ends were 8 bases for V and 4 bases for J; bases not matched to a gene: 1. Germline CDR1 is MNHEY and CDR2 is SMNVEV (reference sequence). The CDR3 consists of 11 residues. The CDR3 nucleotides read TGTGCCAGCCGGGACAGCTATGGCTACACCTTC. It encodes CASRDSYGYTF.

In its sample, this clone was seen a few times. The V gene is TRBV6-6, the J gene TRBJ2-7; a weak D match, TRBD2 (6 bases). V lost 6 bases and J lost 0, with 9 bases in between. The CDR3 is 13 amino acids. Germline assignment: CDR1 MNHNY and CDR2 SVGAGI (reference sequence). CDR3 bases: TGTGCCAGCAGGGGGACTGACTCCTACGAGCAGTACTTC. Translated, it gives CASRGTDSYEQYF.

This clone was picked up one time. The V gene is TRBV27, the J gene TRBJ2-3, with 7 bases matching TRBD2. There are 16 residues in the CDR3. The J segment lost 4 bases and the V segment lost 5 bases, leaving 12 bases of the junction unmatched. CDR1 is MNHEY, CDR2 SMNVEV, per germline (reference sequence). The CDR3 protein is CASSPSSGNPPDTQYF. DNA of the CDR3: TGTGCCAGCAGTCCCTCTAGCGGTAACCCCCCAGATACGCAGTATTTT.

V gene TRBV5-1 combines with J gene TRBJ1-1; D unclear. The V end was cut by 0 bases, the J end by 2 bases, with 11 bases between. CDR1 is SGHRS and CDR2 is YFSETQ in the germline V gene. The CDR3 covers 15 residues. The CDR3: CASSLAAGVNTEAFF. The CDR3 DNA follows: TGCGCCAGCAGCTTGGCCGCGGGTGTTAACACTGAAGCTTTCTTT.

The J gene is TRBJ1-2, the V gene TRBV7-2; 9 positions agree with TRBD1. CDR1 is SGHTA and CDR2 is FQGNSA in the germline V gene. Unmatched junction bases numbered 5, after V lost 5 bases and J lost 4 bases. This CDR3 region has 14 residues. The CDR3 nucleotides are TGTGCCAGCAGCCCTCCGGGACAGGGCTATGGCTACACCTTC. Translation: CASSPPGQGYGYTF. Supplemented by reference TRBV7-2 and TRBJ1-2, the full variable domain reads GAGVSQSPSNKVTEKGKDVELRCDPISGHTALYWYRQSLGQGLEFLIYFQGNSAPDKSGLPSDRFSAERTGGSVSTLTIQRTQQEDSAVYLCASSPPGQGYGYTFGSGTRLTVV.

The chain couples TRBV28 to TRBJ1-1; a possible D gene is TRBD1 (5 bases). The ends were cut back, 4 bases at V and 0 bases at J, with 12 bases in the middle. This CDR3 has 15 amino acids. Germline assignment: CDR1 MDHEN and CDR2 SYDVKM. The CDR3 bases are TGTGCCAGCAGTTACCCCGGGGGGGTGAACACTGAAGCTTTCTTT. This codes for CASSYPGGVNTEAFF.

The chain couples TRBV11-2 to TRBJ2-2, with D possibly TRBD1 on 5 matching bases. Germline V gene lookup returns CDR1 SGHAT and CDR2 FQNNGV. CDR3 length equals 16 residues. The V end was cut by 5 bases, the J end by 2 bases, with 15 bases between. The CDR3 here is CASSQITTVNTGELFF. The CDR3 nucleotides are TGTGCCAGCAGCCAGATAACGACAGTAAACACCGGGGAGCTGTTTTTT.

The genes are TRBV2 and TRBJ2-3, with 11 positions matching TRBD2. J gave up 3 bases and V 5 bases, and 1 base lay outside the gene matches. This CDR3 is 14 amino acids long. Germline lookup yields CDR1 SNHLY and CDR2 FYNNEI. CDR3 loop: CASSTSGRTDTQYF. The DNA of the CDR3 is TGTGCCAGCAGTACTAGCGGGAGAACAGATACGCAGTATTTT.

The gene calls are TRBV18 and TRBJ2-2; tentative D call: TRBD2 (5 bases). Germline CDR1 KGHSH, CDR2 LQKENI. This CDR3 contains 15 residues. The V gene lost 6 bases and the J gene lost 0 bases, with 11 bases spanning the gap. CDR3 residues: CASSSEATNTGELFF. The CDR3 DNA reads as TGTGCCAGCTCTTCGGAGGCCACGAACACCGGGGAGCTGTTTTTT.

This clone occurred once. The chain is built from TRBV5-8 and TRBJ2-3; 7 bases map to TRBD1. The CDR3 totals 16 residues. The germline V gene encodes CDR1 SGHTS and CDR2 YDEGEE. The V gene end was trimmed by 4 bases and the J gene end by 2 bases; junction bases not matched to a gene: 10. CDR3 nucleotides: TGTGCCAGCAGCGACCCTAGGGACAGATACACAGATACGCAGTATTTT. It encodes CASSDPRDRYTDTQYF.

This chain joins TRBV6-5 and TRBJ2-1; D possibly corresponds to TRBD2 (6 bases). Germline V gene sequence: CDR1 MNHEY, CDR2 SVGAGI. Trimming left V 3 bases short and J 5 bases short, with 11 bases between. The CDR3 is made up of 14 amino acids. The CDR3 nucleotides read TGTGCCAGCAGTTATTACGGAGGGAACAATGAGCAGTTCTTC. Translation: CASSYYGGNNEQFF.

The rearrangement uses TRBV6-5 and TRBJ1-2; D unclear. The CDR3 spans 13 residues. Germline CDR1 reads MNHEY; CDR2 reads SVGAGI. Deletions cut 8 bases from V and 4 bases from J, with 14 bases between. The CDR3 loop reads CASGASEAYGYTF. As DNA, the CDR3 is TGTGCCAGCGGAGCTTCAGAAGCCTATGGCTACACCTTC.

This sequence joins TRBV10-1 and TRBJ2-1; 7 bases map to TRBD2. The CDR3 loop spans 15 amino acids. The V and J ends lost 3 bases and 3 bases, in that order; junction bases with no gene match: 5. The germline CDR1 and CDR2 sequences are WNHNN and SYGVQD (reference sequence). CDR3 in amino acids: CASSDPSSGYNEQFF. In nucleotides, the CDR3 is TGCGCCAGCAGTGACCCCTCTAGCGGCTACAATGAGCAGTTCTTC.

The chain combines TRBV19 with TRBJ2-3; unclear D gene. The CDR3 length is 16 residues. Trimming pared 0 bases from V and 2 bases from J, leaving 12 bases between. Germline-derived CDR1 and CDR2 are LNHDA and SQIVND (reference sequence). The CDR3 DNA reads as TGTGCCAGTAGTATAGATCGAAGAGTAAACACAGATACGCAGTATTTT. This sequence encodes CASSIDRRVNTDTQYF.

The CDR3: CASSYSGTGGTRGLQYF. The CDR3 nucleotides read TGTGCCAGCAGCTACTCCGGGACAGGGGGTACCCGGGGTCTGCAGTACTTC. The V gene is TRBV7-2, the J gene TRBJ2-7; the match to TRBD1 covers 11 bases. This CDR3 region has 17 residues. The V segment lost 4 bases and the J segment 9 bases; nucleotides outside the gene matches: 17. Per germline, CDR1 SGHTA and CDR2 FQGNSA.